This is a list of T cell receptor beta chains from one sample in a study of blood T cell repertoires in COVID-19. Sequencing was performed with immunoSEQ multiplex PCR; in TCRdb, only in-frame clones are kept and a portion is missing. This sample yields about 240,000 clones, of which around 83% are seen a single time; over 7.5% belongs to the top ten. What was sequenced was peripheral blood. The receptors derive from a woman of 80 years or more with acute or convalescent COVID-19. Both conserved end residues are part of each CDR3. A D gene is named only where the DNA matches it firmly. Only part of the rows carry a size: once, few, many, or a class if the clone is expanded.

d_gene: -
abundance: -
j_gene: TRBJ1-2
v_gene: TRBV15
CDR3nt: TGTGCCACCAGCAGAGATCAACGGGGAGGCTACACCTTC
CDR3aa: CATSRDQRGGYTF

d_gene: -
abundance: -
j_gene: TRBJ2-4
v_gene: TRBV18
CDR3nt: TGTGCCAGCTCGCCGAAGGAACTAGAAAACATTCAGTACTTC
CDR3aa: CASSPKELENIQYF

d_gene: TRBD1
abundance: -
j_gene: TRBJ1-6
v_gene: TRBV6-6
CDR3nt: TGTGCCAGCAGGTCGGGACAGCAGAATTCACCCCTCCACTTT
CDR3aa: CASRSGQQNSPLHF

d_gene: -
abundance: -
j_gene: TRBJ2-2
v_gene: TRBV2
CDR3nt: TGTGCCAGCATTAAGACAGGCAACACCGGGGAGCTGTTTTTT
CDR3aa: CASIKTGNTGELFF

d_gene: TRBD1
abundance: -
j_gene: TRBJ1-4
v_gene: TRBV2
CDR3nt: TGTGCCAGCAGTGTAGGACAGGGGACTAATGAAAAACTGTTTTTT
CDR3aa: CASSVGQGTNEKLFF

d_gene: TRBD1
abundance: few
j_gene: TRBJ1-1
v_gene: TRBV5-6
CDR3nt: TGTGCCAGCAGCCCCCAAACAGGGGCCGCCACTGAAGCTTTCTTT
CDR3aa: CASSPQTGAATEAFF

d_gene: TRBD2
abundance: many
j_gene: TRBJ2-7
v_gene: TRBV28
CDR3nt: TGTGCCAGCAACCTAGGGACTAGCGGGGGCCGAGGTTCAGGGGAGCAGTACTTC
CDR3aa: CASNLGTSGGRGSGEQYF

d_gene: -
abundance: -
j_gene: TRBJ2-3
v_gene: TRBV7-9
CDR3nt: TGTGCCAGCAGCTTGGGCAGGGGTGACACAGATACGCAGTATTTT
CDR3aa: CASSLGRGDTDTQYF

d_gene: -
abundance: few
j_gene: TRBJ2-5
v_gene: TRBV30
CDR3nt: TGTGCCTGGAGTTCAGGGGTAGAGACCCAGTACTTC
CDR3aa: CAWSSGVETQYF

d_gene: -
abundance: -
j_gene: TRBJ1-2
v_gene: TRBV5-4
CDR3nt: TGTGCCAGCAGCTTGGTACAGGGCGATTCAGGCTACACCTTC
CDR3aa: CASSLVQGDSGYTF

d_gene: -
abundance: -
j_gene: TRBJ2-6
v_gene: TRBV27
CDR3nt: TGTGCCAGCAGTAAAGTTTACTCAGGGGCCAACGTCCTGACTTTC
CDR3aa: CASSKVYSGANVLTF

d_gene: TRBD2
abundance: -
j_gene: TRBJ2-2
v_gene: TRBV19
CDR3nt: TGTGCCAGTAGTAACCGGGGGGTAGTTTTCCCCGGGGAGCTGTTTTTT
CDR3aa: CASSNRGVVFPGELFF

d_gene: -
abundance: few
j_gene: TRBJ1-2
v_gene: TRBV7-9
CDR3nt: TGTGCCAGCAGCGGAGCGAGGAGTGTTGGCGGCTACACCTTC
CDR3aa: CASSGARSVGGYTF

d_gene: TRBD1
abundance: -
j_gene: TRBJ2-7
v_gene: TRBV2
CDR3nt: TGTGCCAGCAGCGAGGACAGGAGTCCGAGCGAGCAGTACTTC
CDR3aa: CASSEDRSPSEQYF

d_gene: -
abundance: -
j_gene: TRBJ1-2
v_gene: TRBV28
CDR3nt: TGTGCCAGCAGTTTAGAGGGTTCGAAAGGCTACACCTTC
CDR3aa: CASSLEGSKGYTF

d_gene: -
abundance: -
j_gene: TRBJ1-4
v_gene: TRBV5-1
CDR3nt: TGCGCCAGCAGCTTGGAGGGGACTAATGAAAAACTGTTTTTT
CDR3aa: CASSLEGTNEKLFF

d_gene: TRBD1
abundance: -
j_gene: TRBJ2-5
v_gene: TRBV18
CDR3nt: TGTGCCAGCTCGCCCCGGGACAGGGGGCGAGAGACCCAGTACTTC
CDR3aa: CASSPRDRGRETQYF

d_gene: -
abundance: -
j_gene: TRBJ2-5
v_gene: TRBV5-1
CDR3nt: TGCGCCAGCAGCCCACCCGGGGTGGAGGAGACCCAGTACTTC
CDR3aa: CASSPPGVEETQYF

d_gene: TRBD2
abundance: -
j_gene: TRBJ2-2
v_gene: TRBV19
CDR3nt: TGTGCCAGTAGTATGCAACTAGCGGGTTACACCGGGGAGCTGTTTTTT
CDR3aa: CASSMQLAGYTGELFF

d_gene: TRBD1
abundance: once
j_gene: TRBJ1-5
v_gene: TRBV24-1
CDR3nt: TGTGCCACCAGTGACCCGACAGGGATTAATCAGCCCCAGCATTTT
CDR3aa: CATSDPTGINQPQHF

d_gene: -
abundance: few
j_gene: TRBJ1-1
v_gene: TRBV7-8
CDR3nt: TGTGCCAGCAGCACGCAACAGGGAATGAACACTGAAGCTTTCTTT
CDR3aa: CASSTQQGMNTEAFF

d_gene: -
abundance: -
j_gene: TRBJ1-6
v_gene: TRBV6-1
CDR3nt: TGTGCCAGCAGTGTTCAGGGCGGCCCGAGCAGTTCACCCCTCCACTTT
CDR3aa: CASSVQGGPSSSPLHF

d_gene: TRBD1
abundance: once
j_gene: TRBJ2-7
v_gene: TRBV14
CDR3nt: TGTGCCAGCAGCCAAGATCCATGGCGGACAGGGATCCACGAGCAGTACTTC
CDR3aa: CASSQDPWRTGIHEQYF

d_gene: TRBD2
abundance: -
j_gene: TRBJ2-1
v_gene: TRBV18
CDR3nt: TGTGCCAGCTCACCCCTCTCGGGGGGGCAAAATGAGCAGTTCTTC
CDR3aa: CASSPLSGGQNEQFF

d_gene: -
abundance: -
j_gene: TRBJ1-2
v_gene: TRBV3-1/TRBV3-2
CDR3nt: TGTGCCAGCAGCCAGGACCCCGGGGGGGACTATGGCTACACCTTC
CDR3aa: CASSQDPGGDYGYTF

d_gene: -
abundance: -
j_gene: TRBJ1-1
v_gene: TRBV30
CDR3nt: TGTGCCTGGGTAGGCAGGGCGGCCACTGAAGCTTTCTTT
CDR3aa: CAWVGRAATEAFF

d_gene: TRBD1
abundance: -
j_gene: TRBJ1-2
v_gene: TRBV28
CDR3nt: TGTGCCAGCAGAGGACAGGGGACTAACTATGGCTACACCTTC
CDR3aa: CASRGQGTNYGYTF

d_gene: TRBD2
abundance: -
j_gene: TRBJ2-5
v_gene: TRBV6-5
CDR3nt: TGTGCCAGCAGTTACGCCTCGGGACTACGGCCCCAGACCCAGTACTTC
CDR3aa: CASSYASGLRPQTQYF

d_gene: -
abundance: -
j_gene: TRBJ1-5
v_gene: TRBV28
CDR3nt: TGTGCCAGCAGTTTAGGAGGGTGGGCTGAGCCCCAGCATTTT
CDR3aa: CASSLGGWAEPQHF

d_gene: TRBD2
abundance: -
j_gene: TRBJ2-5
v_gene: TRBV7-9
CDR3nt: TGTGCCAGCAGCTTAGTGATGACTAGCGGGGGACCCCAAGAGACCCAGTACTTC
CDR3aa: CASSLVMTSGGPQETQYF

d_gene: -
abundance: once
j_gene: TRBJ2-2
v_gene: TRBV5-4
CDR3nt: TGTGCCAGCACCTCGACAAACGCGAACACCGGGGAGCTGTTTTTT
CDR3aa: CASTSTNANTGELFF

d_gene: TRBD1
abundance: few
j_gene: TRBJ2-7
v_gene: TRBV19
CDR3nt: TGTGCCAGTAGCAAGGGACAGAGCCTCAACGAGCAGTACTTC
CDR3aa: CASSKGQSLNEQYF

d_gene: -
abundance: -
j_gene: TRBJ1-1
v_gene: TRBV6-5
CDR3nt: TGTGCCAGCAAAGGAGGACAGACCAACACTGAAGCTTTCTTT
CDR3aa: CASKGGQTNTEAFF

d_gene: TRBD2
abundance: -
j_gene: TRBJ2-2
v_gene: TRBV6-5
CDR3nt: TGTGCCATCTTTAGCGGGGGGTCGAACACCGGGGAGCTGTTTTTT
CDR3aa: CAIFSGGSNTGELFF

d_gene: TRBD1
abundance: -
j_gene: TRBJ1-2
v_gene: TRBV30
CDR3nt: TGTGCCTGCCCCAGACCGGGACAGGGGGGAAACTATGGCTACACCTTC
CDR3aa: CACPRPGQGGNYGYTF

d_gene: -
abundance: -
j_gene: TRBJ1-6
v_gene: TRBV27
CDR3nt: TGTGCCAGCAGTTTCACAGGGCAGGGGAATTCACCCCTCCACTTT
CDR3aa: CASSFTGQGNSPLHF

d_gene: -
abundance: -
j_gene: TRBJ1-6
v_gene: TRBV28
CDR3nt: TGTGCCAGCAGTTTAGGCTTATCGGGGGATTCGGCCCTCCACTTT
CDR3aa: CASSLGLSGDSALHF

d_gene: TRBD1
abundance: -
j_gene: TRBJ1-6
v_gene: TRBV6-2/TRBV6-3
CDR3nt: TGTGCCAGCAGCCCTCCCGAGCACAGGGGAAACTCACCCCTCCACTTT
CDR3aa: CASSPPEHRGNSPLHF

d_gene: TRBD1
abundance: -
j_gene: TRBJ1-1
v_gene: TRBV19
CDR3nt: TGTGCCAGTAGCACCTCCGGGACAGGCGAAGCTTTCTTT
CDR3aa: CASSTSGTGEAFF

d_gene: -
abundance: -
j_gene: TRBJ1-5
v_gene: TRBV7-9
CDR3nt: TGTGCCAGCAGCTCCGGACAGTTTCCCAATCAGCCCCAGCATTTT
CDR3aa: CASSSGQFPNQPQHF

d_gene: -
abundance: -
j_gene: TRBJ1-2
v_gene: TRBV2
CDR3nt: TGTGCCAGCAGGGACAGCTTAATCTATGGCTACACCTTC
CDR3aa: CASRDSLIYGYTF

d_gene: -
abundance: -
j_gene: TRBJ1-1
v_gene: TRBV10-3
CDR3nt: TGTGCCATCAGTTCCAAGACAGGCTACACTGAAGCTTTCTTT
CDR3aa: CAISSKTGYTEAFF

d_gene: -
abundance: -
j_gene: TRBJ1-5
v_gene: TRBV18
CDR3nt: TGTGCCAGCTCACCGGCAGGAAATCAGCCCCAGCATTTT
CDR3aa: CASSPAGNQPQHF

d_gene: -
abundance: once
j_gene: TRBJ2-5
v_gene: TRBV5-1
CDR3nt: TGCGCCAGCGCCGCGGAGGGAGGCACGCGGGAGACCCAGTACTTC
CDR3aa: CASAAEGGTRETQYF

d_gene: TRBD1
abundance: -
j_gene: TRBJ2-3
v_gene: TRBV7-8
CDR3nt: TGTGCCAGCAGCCCGAGGACAGGGTTCGGGACAGATACGCAGTATTTT
CDR3aa: CASSPRTGFGTDTQYF

d_gene: -
abundance: once
j_gene: TRBJ1-1
v_gene: TRBV24-1
CDR3nt: TGTGCCACCAGTGATGGGCAGGGGAACACTGAAGCTTTCTTT
CDR3aa: CATSDGQGNTEAFF

d_gene: TRBD1
abundance: -
j_gene: TRBJ2-2
v_gene: TRBV6-5
CDR3nt: TGTGCCAGCACCAAGGGACAGAGGAACACCGGGGAGCTGTTTTTT
CDR3aa: CASTKGQRNTGELFF

d_gene: -
abundance: once
j_gene: TRBJ2-1
v_gene: TRBV19
CDR3nt: TGTGCCAGTAGTACGTCTAGCGTTTCCTACAATGAGCAGTTCTTC
CDR3aa: CASSTSSVSYNEQFF

d_gene: TRBD1
abundance: -
j_gene: TRBJ2-7
v_gene: TRBV5-1
CDR3nt: TGCGCCAGCAGGGAAACCGGGACAGGGTCGGACGAGCAGTACTTC
CDR3aa: CASRETGTGSDEQYF

d_gene: TRBD1
abundance: -
j_gene: TRBJ1-1
v_gene: TRBV12-3/TRBV12-4
CDR3nt: TGTGCCAGCAGGAGACAGGGAAGCACTGAAGCTTTCTTT
CDR3aa: CASRRQGSTEAFF